The subject of this entry is one T cell receptor (beta chain). Its antigen is not identified. The naive CD8 subset, CD45RO-negative cells positively selected for CCR7, excluded terminally differentiated effector memory CD45RA+ cells. Some clones are missing from TCRdb's copy, which holds only in-frame ones; the method was immunoSEQ multiplex PCR. The sample yields just over 2,000,000 clones, about 95% seen once. The source of the sample is a study of shared clonotypes between healthy human individuals. Study-wide background: Contributing individuals were two females and three males aged 18 to 49. CD4 naive and CD4 memory each took three plates per donor, while CD8 naive took two and CD8 memory one. The study's findings and limits: What limited the represented genetic and exposure-history diversity was the small number of donors.

This CDR3 has 13 amino acids. V dropped 5 bases and J dropped 4 bases, with 12 bases sitting between them. CDR1 MRHNA and CDR2 SNTAGT come from the germline V gene. The sequenced sample was naive CD8+ T cells sorted from blood. The V gene is TRBV6-4, the J gene TRBJ2-7; D is perhaps TRBD2 (5 bases). The TCR originated in a man younger than 30 in good health. The CDR3 loop reads CASSQYPGYEQYF. In DNA, the CDR3 is TGTGCCAGCAGTCAGTACCCGGGGTACGAGCAGTACTTC.